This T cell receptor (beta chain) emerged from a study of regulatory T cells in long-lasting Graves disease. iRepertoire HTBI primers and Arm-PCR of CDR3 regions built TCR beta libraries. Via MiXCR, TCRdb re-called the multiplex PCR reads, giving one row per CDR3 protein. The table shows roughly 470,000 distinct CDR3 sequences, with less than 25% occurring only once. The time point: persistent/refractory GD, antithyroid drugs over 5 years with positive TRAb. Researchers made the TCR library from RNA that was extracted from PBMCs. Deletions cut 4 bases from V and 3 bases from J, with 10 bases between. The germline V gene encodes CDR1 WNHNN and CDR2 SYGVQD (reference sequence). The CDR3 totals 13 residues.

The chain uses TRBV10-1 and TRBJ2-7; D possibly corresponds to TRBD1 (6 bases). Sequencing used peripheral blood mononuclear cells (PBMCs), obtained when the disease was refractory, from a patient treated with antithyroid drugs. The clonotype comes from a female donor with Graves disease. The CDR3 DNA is TGCGCCAGCAGTGGGACACAGGGCTACGAGCAGTACTTC. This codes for CASSGTQGYEQYF.